These 10 T cell receptor beta chains came from one sample sequenced in a study of radiation and T cells in renal cell carcinoma. Time point noted: blood 4 weeks post-SBRT, at nephrectomy. Documented treatment: 15 Gy SBRT to primary tumor, nephrectomy 4 weeks later. The repertoire was sequenced with immunoSEQ multiplex PCR; TCRdb's copy has only in-frame clones and lacks some. The repertoire consists of roughly 160,000 clones, with 88% occurring once and the leading ten covering around 11%. This specimen consisted of blood, obtained from a patient whose treatment included radiotherapy and nephrectomy. These receptors were collected from a woman between 45 and 60 years old with renal cell carcinoma.

This clone came up once. The chain employs TRBV7-9 and TRBJ2-4; 7 positions match TRBD1. Trimming cost V 3 bases and J 2 bases; bases outside gene matches: 7. CDR3 length equals 16 residues. CDR1 and CDR2 (germline): SEHNR, FQNEAQ (reference sequence). For the CDR3, the DNA is TGTGCCAGCAGCTTTAGCCCGACAGGGACCAAAAACATTCAGTACTTC. This translates into CASSFSPTGTKNIQYF.

The genes are TRBV5-1 and TRBJ1-1; D gene ambiguous. Per germline, CDR1 SGHRS and CDR2 YFSETQ. There are 15 residues in the CDR3. Between the trimmed V and J ends, which lost 0 bases and 0 bases, there was a span of 9 bases. The CDR3 DNA reads as TGCGCCAGCAGCTTGGCCAGAGAGATGAACACTGAAGCTTTCTTT. Translating gives CASSLAREMNTEAFF.

This clone was recorded a few times. The chain joins TRBV29-1 to TRBJ1-1, with a weak D call TRBD1 (6 bases). Germline loops: CDR1 SQVTM, CDR2 ANQGSEA. With 4 bases removed from V and 4 bases from J, the gap between germline ends came to 13 bases. This CDR3 has 13 residues. The CDR3 DNA sequence: TGCAGCGTTGTTTCGGGGGGCGTCACTGAAGCTTTCTTT. It translates to CSVVSGGVTEAFF.

The chain is built from TRBV7-2 and TRBJ1-5, with D hard to call. The V gene's germline CDR1 is SGHTA and CDR2 FQGNSA. V was clipped by 3 bases and J by 5 bases, with 8 bases between them. CDR3 size: 13 residues. As DNA, the CDR3 is TGTGCCAGCAGCTTGTATGAACATCAGCCCCAGCATTTT. It translates to CASSLYEHQPQHF.

This clone appeared once. The rearrangement links TRBV5-4 to TRBJ2-2; D gene uncertain. This CDR3 has 15 residues. The V end was cut by 0 bases, the J end by 0 bases, with 6 bases between. Germline V gene sequence: CDR1 SGHNT, CDR2 YYREEE (reference sequence). The CDR3: CASSLDLTNTGELFF. DNA for the CDR3: TGTGCCAGCAGCTTGGACCTAACGAACACCGGGGAGCTGTTTTTT.

The rearrangement links TRBV7-2 to TRBJ2-7; D is uncertain. Trimming pared 1 base from V and 4 bases from J, leaving 2 bases between. The V gene's germline CDR1 is SGHTA and CDR2 FQGNSA. The CDR3 is 11 residues long. The CDR3 loop reads CASSLVYEQYF. In DNA form, the CDR3 reads TGTGCCAGCAGCTTAGTGTACGAGCAGTACTTC.

The chain combines TRBV7-3 with TRBJ2-6, with TRBD1 matching over 9 bases. The CDR3 sequence is 18 residues long. J lost 0 bases, V lost 5 bases, and 8 bases had no gene match. Germline CDR1 and CDR2: SGHTA and FQGTGA. CDR3 protein: CASSPNGQGSSGANVLTF. CDR3 DNA: TGTGCCAGCAGCCCAAATGGACAGGGGTCCTCTGGGGCCAACGTCCTGACTTTC.

This chain joins TRBV7-3 and TRBJ2-3; D perhaps matches TRBD2 (5 bases). The CDR3 sequence is 15 residues long. CDR1 is SGHTA, CDR2 FQGTGA, per germline. With 5 bases removed from V and 3 bases from J, the gap between germline ends came to 15 bases. CDR3 DNA sequence: TGTGCCAGCAGCCAGGAGGCAGGAGCGACAGATACGCAGTATTTT. Amino acids: CASSQEAGATDTQYF. The variable domain in full, with the rest retrieved from reference TRBV7-3 and TRBJ2-3, is GAGVSQTPSNKVTEKGKYVELRCDPISGHTALYWYRQSLGQGPEFLIYFQGTGAADDSGLPNDRFFAVRPEGSVSTLKIQRTERGDSAVYLCASSQEAGATDTQYFGPGTRLTVL.

V gene TRBV9 combines with J gene TRBJ1-3; D gene unclear. Germline lookup yields CDR1 SGDLS and CDR2 YYNGEE. The CDR3 totals 17 residues. The germline V and J ends were trimmed by 0 bases and 0 bases, with 13 bases remaining between them. CDR3 bases: TGTGCCAGCAGCGTAGATGATATGGCTCTCTCTGGAAACACCATATATTTT. It codes for CASSVDDMALSGNTIYF.

This chain connects TRBV10-1 to TRBJ2-1; 11 bases agree with TRBD2. The CDR3 is 15 amino acids. V trimming: 4 bases; J trimming: 5 bases; junction bases outside the gene matches: 4. The germline V gene encodes CDR1 WNHNN and CDR2 SYGVQD (reference sequence). The CDR3 sequence: CASSGPSGGHNEQFF. The CDR3 coding sequence is TGCGCCAGCAGTGGACCTAGCGGGGGGCACAATGAGCAGTTCTTC.